This T cell receptor (beta chain) was identified in a study of T cell responses to AZD1222 COVID-19 vaccine. Findings and caveats of the study: Baseline serostatus was positive in only six AZD1222 recipients.

Assay: immunoSEQ multiplex PCR; the TCRdb copy retains only in-frame clones and omits some. The sample holds about 150,000 clones, around 87% seen once. About this clone itself: The antigen remains undetermined.

This sequence was found in an adult who received the AZD1222 COVID-19 vaccine. The sequencing here drew on peripheral blood, taken 28 days after the second AZD1222 dose.

The CDR3 loop reads CASSPNRAYEQYF. DNA for the CDR3: TGTGCCAGCTCACCAAATAGGGCGTACGAGCAGTACTTC. The chain uses TRBV18 and TRBJ2-7; D is unclear. The CDR3 has 13 amino acids. Germline-derived CDR1 and CDR2 are KGHSH and LQKENI. V was pared by 2 bases and J by 4 bases, with 9 bases between.